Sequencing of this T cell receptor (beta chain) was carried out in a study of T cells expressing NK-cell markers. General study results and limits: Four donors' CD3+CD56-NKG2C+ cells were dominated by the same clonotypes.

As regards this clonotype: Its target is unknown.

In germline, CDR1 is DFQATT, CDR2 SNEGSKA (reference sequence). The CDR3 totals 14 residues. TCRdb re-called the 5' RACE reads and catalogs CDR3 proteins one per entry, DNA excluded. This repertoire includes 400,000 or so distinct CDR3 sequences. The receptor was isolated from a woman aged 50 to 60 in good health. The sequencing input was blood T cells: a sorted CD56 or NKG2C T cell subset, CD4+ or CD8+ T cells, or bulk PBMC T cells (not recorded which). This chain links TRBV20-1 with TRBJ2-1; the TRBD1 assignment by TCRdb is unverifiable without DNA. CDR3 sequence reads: CSAAPGQANNEQFF.